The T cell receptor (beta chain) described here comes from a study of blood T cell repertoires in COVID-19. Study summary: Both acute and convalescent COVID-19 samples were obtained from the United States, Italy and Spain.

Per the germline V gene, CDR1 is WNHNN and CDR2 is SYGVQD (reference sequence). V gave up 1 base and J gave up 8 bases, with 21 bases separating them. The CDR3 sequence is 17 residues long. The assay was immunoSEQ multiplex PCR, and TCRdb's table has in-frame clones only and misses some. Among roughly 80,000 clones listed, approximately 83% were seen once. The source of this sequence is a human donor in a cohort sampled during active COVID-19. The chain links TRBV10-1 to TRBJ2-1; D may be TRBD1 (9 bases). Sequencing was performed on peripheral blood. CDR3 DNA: TGCGCCAGCAGTGAGTGGACAGGGGCGGGAGGTCCGCATGAGCAGTTCTTC. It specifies CASSEWTGAGGPHEQFF.